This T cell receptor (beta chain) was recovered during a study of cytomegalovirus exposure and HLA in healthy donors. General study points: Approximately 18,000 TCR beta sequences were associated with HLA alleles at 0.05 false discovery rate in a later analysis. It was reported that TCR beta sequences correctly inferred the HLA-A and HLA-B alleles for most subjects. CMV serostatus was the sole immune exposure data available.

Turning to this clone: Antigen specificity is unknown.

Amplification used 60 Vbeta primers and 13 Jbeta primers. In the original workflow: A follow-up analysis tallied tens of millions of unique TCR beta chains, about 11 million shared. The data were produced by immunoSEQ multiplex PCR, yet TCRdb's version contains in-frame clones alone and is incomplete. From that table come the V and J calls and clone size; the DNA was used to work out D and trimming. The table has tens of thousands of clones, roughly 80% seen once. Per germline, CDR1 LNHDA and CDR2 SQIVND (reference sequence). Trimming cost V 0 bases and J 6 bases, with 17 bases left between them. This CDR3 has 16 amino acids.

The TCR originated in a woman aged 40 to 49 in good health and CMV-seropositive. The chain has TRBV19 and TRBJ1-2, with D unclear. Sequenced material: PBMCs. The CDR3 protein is CASSIDLGISTDGYTF. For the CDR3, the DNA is TGTGCCAGTAGTATAGATCTGGGCATTTCAACGGATGGCTACACCTTC.